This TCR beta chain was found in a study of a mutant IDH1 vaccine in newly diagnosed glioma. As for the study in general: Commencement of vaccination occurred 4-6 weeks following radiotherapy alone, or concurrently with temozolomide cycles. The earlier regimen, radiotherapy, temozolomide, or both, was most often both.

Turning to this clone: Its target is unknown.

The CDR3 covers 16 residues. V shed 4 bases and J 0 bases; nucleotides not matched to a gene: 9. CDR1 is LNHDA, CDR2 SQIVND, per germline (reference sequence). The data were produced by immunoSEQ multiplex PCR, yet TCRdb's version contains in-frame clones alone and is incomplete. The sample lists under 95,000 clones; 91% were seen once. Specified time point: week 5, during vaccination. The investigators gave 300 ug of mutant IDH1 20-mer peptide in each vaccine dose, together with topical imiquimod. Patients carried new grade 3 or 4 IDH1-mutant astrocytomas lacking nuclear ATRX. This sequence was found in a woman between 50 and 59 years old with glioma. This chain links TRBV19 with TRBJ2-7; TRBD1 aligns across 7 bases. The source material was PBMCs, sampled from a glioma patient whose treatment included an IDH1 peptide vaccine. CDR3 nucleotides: TGTGCCAGTAGTAATTCGGGGACAGAGAGCTCCTACGAGCAGTACTTC. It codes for CASSNSGTESSYEQYF.